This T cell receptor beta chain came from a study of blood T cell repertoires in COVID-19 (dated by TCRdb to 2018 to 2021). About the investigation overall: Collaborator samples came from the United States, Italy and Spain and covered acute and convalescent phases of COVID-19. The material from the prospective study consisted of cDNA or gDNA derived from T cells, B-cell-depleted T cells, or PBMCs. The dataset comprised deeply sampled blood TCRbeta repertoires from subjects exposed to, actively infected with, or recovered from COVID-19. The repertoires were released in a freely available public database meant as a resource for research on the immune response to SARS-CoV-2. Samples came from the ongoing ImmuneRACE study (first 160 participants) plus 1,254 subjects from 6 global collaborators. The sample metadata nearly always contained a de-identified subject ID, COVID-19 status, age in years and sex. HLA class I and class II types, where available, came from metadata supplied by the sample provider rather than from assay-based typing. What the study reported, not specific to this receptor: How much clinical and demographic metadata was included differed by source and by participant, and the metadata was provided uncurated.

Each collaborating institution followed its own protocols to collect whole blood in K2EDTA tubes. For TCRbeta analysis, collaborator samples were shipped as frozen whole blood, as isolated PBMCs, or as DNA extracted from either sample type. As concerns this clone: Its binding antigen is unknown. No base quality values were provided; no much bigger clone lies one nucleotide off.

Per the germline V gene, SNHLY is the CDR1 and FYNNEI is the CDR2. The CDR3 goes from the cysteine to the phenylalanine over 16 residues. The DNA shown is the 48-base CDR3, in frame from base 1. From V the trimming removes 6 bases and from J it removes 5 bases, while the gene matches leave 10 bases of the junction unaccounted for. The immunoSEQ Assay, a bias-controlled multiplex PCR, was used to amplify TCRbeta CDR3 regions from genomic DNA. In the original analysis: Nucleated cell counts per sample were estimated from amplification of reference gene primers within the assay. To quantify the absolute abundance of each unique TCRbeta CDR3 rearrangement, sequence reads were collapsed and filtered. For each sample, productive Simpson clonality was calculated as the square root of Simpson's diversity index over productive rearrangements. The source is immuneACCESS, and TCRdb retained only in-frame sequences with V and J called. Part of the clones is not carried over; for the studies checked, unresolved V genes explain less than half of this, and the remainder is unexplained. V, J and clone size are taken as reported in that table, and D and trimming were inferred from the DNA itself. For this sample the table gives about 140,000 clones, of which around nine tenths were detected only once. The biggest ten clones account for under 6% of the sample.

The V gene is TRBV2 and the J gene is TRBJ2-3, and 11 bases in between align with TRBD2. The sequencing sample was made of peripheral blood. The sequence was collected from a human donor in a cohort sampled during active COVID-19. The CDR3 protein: CASRRALAGVGDTQYF. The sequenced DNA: TGTGCCAGCAGGAGAGCACTAGCGGGAGTTGGAGATACGCAGTATTTT.